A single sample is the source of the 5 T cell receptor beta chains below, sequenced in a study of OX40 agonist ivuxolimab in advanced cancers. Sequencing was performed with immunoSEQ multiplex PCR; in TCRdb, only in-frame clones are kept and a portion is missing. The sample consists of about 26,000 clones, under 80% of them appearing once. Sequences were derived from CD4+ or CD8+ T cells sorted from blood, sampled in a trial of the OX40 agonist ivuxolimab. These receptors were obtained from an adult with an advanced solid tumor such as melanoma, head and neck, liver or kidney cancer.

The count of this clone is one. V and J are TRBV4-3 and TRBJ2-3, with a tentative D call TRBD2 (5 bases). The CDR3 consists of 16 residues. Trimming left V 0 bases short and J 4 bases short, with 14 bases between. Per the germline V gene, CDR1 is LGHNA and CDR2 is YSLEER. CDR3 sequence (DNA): TGCGCCAGCAGCCAAGATGGTAGGGCCGGGGCAGATACGCAGTATTTT. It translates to CASSQDGRAGADTQYF.

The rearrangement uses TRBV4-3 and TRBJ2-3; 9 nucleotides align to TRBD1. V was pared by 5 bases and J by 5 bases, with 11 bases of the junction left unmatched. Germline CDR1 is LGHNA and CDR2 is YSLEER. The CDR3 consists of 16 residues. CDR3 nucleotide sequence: TGCGCCAGCAGCTACAGCCGGGACAGGGATTTAGATACGCAGTATTTT. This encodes CASSYSRDRDLDTQYF.

CDR3 DNA: TGTGCCAGCAGCTTAAGCCGGACCCAGTACTTC. Its translation is CASSLSRTQYF. This sequence joins TRBV5-6 and TRBJ2-5, with D unclear. Germline CDR1 SGHDT, CDR2 YYEEEE. Between the trimmed V and J ends, which lost 2 bases and 7 bases, there was a span of 6 bases. The CDR3 is made up of 11 amino acids. Looking up the rest from reference TRBV5-6 and TRBJ2-5 gives the full variable domain: DAGVTQSPTHLIKTRGQQVTLRCSPKSGHDTVSWYQQALGQGPQFIFQYYEEEERQRGNFPDRFSGHQFPNYSSELNVNALLLGDSALYLCASSLSRTQYFGPGTRLLVL.

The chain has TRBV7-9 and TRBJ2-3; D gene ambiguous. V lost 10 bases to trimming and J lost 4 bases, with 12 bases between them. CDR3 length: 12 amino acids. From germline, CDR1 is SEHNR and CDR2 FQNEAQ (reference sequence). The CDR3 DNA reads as TGTGCCACCAAGCCTAGGGCAGATACGCAGTATTTT. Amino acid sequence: CATKPRADTQYF.

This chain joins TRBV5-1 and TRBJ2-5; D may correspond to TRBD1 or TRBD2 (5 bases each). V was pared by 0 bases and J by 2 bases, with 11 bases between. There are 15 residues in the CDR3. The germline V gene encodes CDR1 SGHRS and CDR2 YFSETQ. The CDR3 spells CASSLGDGGQETQYF. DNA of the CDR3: TGCGCCAGCAGCTTGGGGGACGGTGGGCAAGAGACCCAGTACTTC. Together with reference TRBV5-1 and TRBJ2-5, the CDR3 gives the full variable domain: KAGVTQTPRYLIKTRGQQVTLSCSPISGHRSVSWYQQTPGQGLQFLFEYFSETQRNKGNFPGRFSGRQFSNSRSEMNVSTLELGDSALYLCASSLGDGGQETQYFGPGTRLLVL.